This T cell receptor (beta chain) was sequenced during a study of T cell changes during pregnancy in multiple sclerosis. The table came from immunoSEQ multiplex PCR; TCRdb's copy has only in-frame clones and leaves some out. Among around 110,000 clones listed, around 92% were seen once. CDR1 and CDR2 (germline): SGHDT, YYEEEE. The CDR3 spans 14 residues. The V gene lost 2 bases and the J gene lost 4 bases, with 12 bases spanning the gap. This chain uses TRBV5-6 with TRBJ1-1, with D maybe TRBD1 (6 bases). Sequenced here: peripheral blood, sampled in the third trimester of pregnancy. The source is a female donor in good health, enrolled as a control in a pregnancy study. Here the CDR3 reads CASSFRLGGTEAFF. The CDR3 bases are TGTGCCAGCAGCTTTCGTTTAGGGGGCACTGAAGCTTTCTTT. Based on the CDR3 plus reference TRBV5-6 and TRBJ1-1, the full variable domain is DAGVTQSPTHLIKTRGQQVTLRCSPKSGHDTVSWYQQALGQGPQFIFQYYEEEERQRGNFPDRFSGHQFPNYSSELNVNALLLGDSALYLCASSFRLGGTEAFFGQGTRLTVV.